This entry lists 19 T cell receptor beta chains sequenced from one sample in a study of beta chain features in type 1 diabetes (dated by TCRdb to about 2018). The library was made by the immunoSEQ multiplex PCR assay. The entire isolated RNA was reverse transcribed using the High Capacity cDNA Reverse Transcription Kit, and thus expressed TCRB transcripts were sequenced. Entries here come from immuneACCESS through TCRdb and include only in-frame sequences with V and J called. Some clones fail to appear in such tables; in the studies checked, an unresolved V gene covers under half of the shortfall, and the cause of the remainder is unknown. The sample records just over 600,000 clones, roughly 15% of which are singletons. Jointly, the top ten make up about 0.097% of the sample. The sequenced material came from naive CD4+ T cells from blood. What the cell subset or site label conveys for this sample: true naive CD4+ T cells. Receptors were obtained from a man aged 18 to 30 in good health.

The chain has TRBV5-1 and TRBJ2-1, with 8 nucleotides matching TRBD2. J was trimmed by 2 bases and V by 2 bases; bases with no gene match: 6. This CDR3 comprises 16 residues. In germline, CDR1 is SGHRS, CDR2 YFSETQ. The CDR3, as DNA: TGCGCCAGCAGCTTTGGGGGACTAGGGCCCTACAATGAGCAGTTCTTC. Translation: CASSFGGLGPYNEQFF. The whole variable domain, remainder taken from reference TRBV5-1 and TRBJ2-1, is KAGVTQTPRYLIKTRGQQVTLSCSPISGHRSVSWYQQTPGQGLQFLFEYFSETQRNKGNFPGRFSGRQFSNSRSEMNVSTLELGDSALYLCASSFGGLGPYNEQFFGPGTRLTVL.

This clone was detected only a few times. The rearrangement uses TRBV4-1 and TRBJ1-1, with TRBD1 identical over 8 bases. The V gene end was trimmed by 2 bases and the J gene end by 3 bases; junction bases not matched to a gene: 5. Germline V lookup: CDR1 MGHRA, CDR2 YSYEKL. The CDR3 has 15 amino acids. The CDR3, as DNA: TGCGCCAGCAGCCAATACGGACAGGGCTACACTGAAGCTTTCTTT. Its translation: CASSQYGQGYTEAFF.

This clone was counted between two and nine times. The chain combines TRBV4-1 with TRBJ2-2, with 10 bases aligning to TRBD2. J gave up 4 bases and V 2 bases, and 1 base lay outside the gene matches. Germline assignment: CDR1 MGHRA and CDR2 YSYEKL. The CDR3 runs to 15 residues. For the CDR3, the DNA is TGCGCCAGCAGCCAACTAGCGGGGGTCACCGGGGAGCTGTTTTTT. This codes for CASSQLAGVTGELFF.

The chain is built from TRBV21-1 and TRBJ2-2; no check of the table's D call, TRBD2, against the DNA was made. TRBV21-1 is a recognized pseudogene. This CDR3 spans 15 amino acids. This chain's CDR3 is CASDRGFANTGELFF. In nucleotides, the CDR3 is TGTGCCAGCGATCGGGGGTTCGCGAACACCGGGGAGCTGTTTTTT.

The CDR3 DNA reads TGTGCCATCAGTGAGTCGAAAATTGGAGGGGCCAAAAACATTCAGTACTTC. It yields the protein CAISESKIGGAKNIQYF. The chain links TRBV10-3 to TRBJ2-4, with D perhaps matching TRBD2 (6 bases). Between the trimmed V and J ends, which lost 0 bases and 1 base, there was a span of 13 bases. The CDR3 sequence is 17 residues long. Germline V lookup: CDR1 ENHRY, CDR2 SYGVKD.

This clone was seen only a few times. CDR3 DNA sequence: TGTGCCAGCAGCTTAGCACAGGGTTTTGACTATGGCTACACCTTC. Translating gives CASSLAQGFDYGYTF. The chain combines TRBV7-9 with TRBJ1-2; a possible D gene is TRBD1 (6 bases). The CDR3 runs 15 residues. V shed 0 bases and J shed 3 bases, with 11 bases lying between them. Germline V gene lookup returns CDR1 SEHNR and CDR2 FQNEAQ (reference sequence). Based on the CDR3 plus reference TRBV7-9 and TRBJ1-2, the full variable domain is DTGVSQNPRHKITKRGQNVTFRCDPISEHNRLYWYRQTLGQGPEFLTYFQNEAQLEKSRLLSDRFSAERPKGSFSTLEIQRTEQGDSAMYLCASSLAQGFDYGYTFGSGTRLTVV.

J is TRBJ2-1 and V is TRBV15; 8 bases align to TRBD2. The CDR3 runs to 16 residues. Per germline, CDR1 LNHNV and CDR2 YYDKDF (reference sequence). Unmatched junction bases numbered 10, after V lost 8 bases and J lost 1 base. CDR3 DNA sequence: TGTGCCACCCATCCCCGGGGGGGAATATCCTACAATGAGCAGTTCTTC. It is translated as CATHPRGGISYNEQFF.

V and J are TRBV18 and TRBJ1-4; D possibly corresponds to TRBD1 (6 bases). V shed 6 bases and J shed 6 bases, with 20 bases lying between them. The CDR3 runs 16 residues. Per germline, CDR1 KGHSH and CDR2 LQKENI. CDR3 DNA sequence: TGTGCCAGCTCCCCAAATACGGCACAGGGAGATGAAAAACTGTTTTTT. It codes for CASSPNTAQGDEKLFF. The complete variable domain, with remaining parts taken from reference TRBV18 and TRBJ1-4, reads NAGVMQNPRHLVRRRGQEARLRCSPMKGHSHVYWYRQLPEEGLKFMVYLQKENIIDESGMPKERFSAEFPKEGPSILRIQQVVRGDSAAYFCASSPNTAQGDEKLFFGSGTQLSVL.

This clone showed up just a few times. The V gene is TRBV30, the J gene TRBJ1-3, with D unclear. V was cut by 2 bases and J by 4 bases, with 15 bases left in between. The CDR3 runs 15 residues. CDR1 is GTSNPN and CDR2 is SVGIG in the germline V gene (reference sequence). The CDR3 region is CAWSSPSRGGNTIYF. DNA of the CDR3: TGTGCCTGGAGTTCCCCCTCCCGGGGAGGAAACACCATATATTTT.

On this clone: Other DNA sequences in this sample translate to the same CDR3. The genes are TRBV18 and TRBJ1-1, with D unresolved. CDR3 length: 13 amino acids. Trimming cost V 6 bases and J 1 base, with 9 bases left between them. CDR1 is KGHSH, CDR2 LQKENI, per germline. CDR3 DNA sequence: TGTGCCAGCTCCCCTCAAGGGAACACTGAAGCTTTCTTT. Protein: CASSPQGNTEAFF.

The chain is built from TRBV5-1 and TRBJ2-2; D remains unclear. Trimming left V 4 bases short and J 1 base short, with 2 bases between. The CDR3 runs to 12 residues. Germline CDR1 reads SGHRS; CDR2 reads YFSETQ. The CDR3 nucleotides are TGCGCCAGCAGCCAGAACACCGGGGAGCTGTTTTTT. Translating gives CASSQNTGELFF.

Only a few counts were recorded for this clone. The rearrangement links TRBV5-6 to TRBJ2-4; D remains ambiguous. This CDR3 contains 14 residues. CDR1 is SGHDT and CDR2 is YYEEEE in the germline V gene. V was cut by 0 bases and J by 3 bases, with 7 bases left in between. Here the CDR3 reads CASSLGLGKNIQYF. For the CDR3, the DNA is TGTGCCAGCAGCTTGGGACTTGGCAAAAACATTCAGTACTTC.

CDR3 nucleotides: TGTGCCAGCAGTAGAGGGGCCGCCACAGATACGCAGTATTTT. Translating gives CASSRGAATDTQYF. The chain joins TRBV28 to TRBJ2-3; D possibly uses TRBD1 or TRBD2 (5 bases each). V was clipped by 5 bases and J by 2 bases, with 11 bases between them. The CDR3 is 14 amino acids. Looked up from germline, CDR1 is MDHEN and CDR2 is SYDVKM.

This clone was detected a few times. The V and J genes are TRBV28 and TRBJ2-6; either TRBD1 or TRBD2 may fit D (5 bases each). The CDR3 spans 19 residues. V was cut by 6 bases and J by 1 base, with 22 bases left in between. Germline V lookup: CDR1 MDHEN, CDR2 SYDVKM. The CDR3 sequence is CASSDSAGTTESGANVLTF. DNA for the CDR3: TGTGCCAGCAGCGATTCAGCCGGGACGACTGAATCTGGGGCCAACGTCCTGACTTTC. Together with reference TRBV28 and TRBJ2-6, the CDR3 gives the full variable domain: DVKVTQSSRYLVKRTGEKVFLECVQDMDHENMFWYRQDPGLGLRLIYFSYDVKMKEKGDIPEGYSVSREKKERFSLILESASTNQTSMYLCASSDSAGTTESGANVLTFGAGSRLTVL.

The chain is built from TRBV5-1 and TRBJ2-1; D is perhaps TRBD1 or TRBD2 (5 bases each). V lost 0 bases and J 15 bases, leaving 19 bases between the germline ends. This CDR3 has 14 amino acids. From germline, CDR1 is SGHRS and CDR2 YFSETQ. The CDR3 DNA follows: TGCGCCAGCAGCTTGGGGGGTGACAGCGGCCCCGGGTTCTTC. This gives the protein CASSLGGDSGPGFF.

The chain carries TRBV27 and TRBJ1-3; D is perhaps TRBD1 (6 bases). The CDR3 runs 17 residues. CDR1 MNHEY and CDR2 SMNVEV come from the germline V gene (reference sequence). V lost 0 bases, J lost 3 bases, and 15 bases lay in between. The CDR3 DNA is TGTGCCAGCAGTTTATCGGTGGGGGGCGCGCTTGGAAACACCATATATTTT. Its translation: CASSLSVGGALGNTIYF.

This clone turned up a few times. This chain connects TRBV4-2 to TRBJ2-2; possible D gene TRBD1, 7 bases. From germline, CDR1 is LGHNA and CDR2 YNFKEQ. Trimming shortened V by 4 bases and J by 2 bases, and 11 bases separated the two germline ends. The CDR3 is 15 amino acids. This CDR3 is CASSRGTANTGELFF. CDR3 DNA: TGTGCCAGCAGCCGCGGGACAGCTAACACCGGGGAGCTGTTTTTT.

This clone occurred a few times. The chain joins TRBV28 to TRBJ2-1; D is ambiguous. CDR1 and CDR2 (germline): MDHEN, SYDVKM. V was clipped by 7 bases and J by 4 bases, with 11 bases between them. This CDR3 has 13 amino acids. CDR3 in amino acids: CASTPSGYNEQFF. Written as DNA, the CDR3 is TGTGCCAGCACCCCGAGTGGTTACAATGAGCAGTTCTTC. The full variable domain, with the rest looked up from reference TRBV28 and TRBJ2-1, is DVKVTQSSRYLVKRTGEKVFLECVQDMDHENMFWYRQDPGLGLRLIYFSYDVKMKEKGDIPEGYSVSREKKERFSLILESASTNQTSMYLCASTPSGYNEQFFGPGTRLTVL.

The sample holds a few counts of this clone. This sample includes further DNA sequences coding for the same CDR3. The CDR3 loop reads CASRRQGASNQPQHF. The CDR3 DNA reads TGTGCCAGTAGGCGACAGGGGGCTAGCAATCAGCCCCAGCATTTT. The chain recombines TRBV19 with TRBJ1-5; 10 bases align to TRBD1. The CDR3 runs 15 residues. The germline V gene encodes CDR1 LNHDA and CDR2 SQIVND (reference sequence). The J segment lost 0 bases and the V segment lost 6 bases, leaving 2 bases of the junction unmatched. Together with reference TRBV19 and TRBJ1-5, the CDR3 gives the full variable domain: DGGITQSPKYLFRKEGQNVTLSCEQNLNHDAMYWYRQDPGQGLRLIYYSQIVNDFQKGDIAEGYSVSREKKESFPLTVTSAQKNPTAFYLCASRRQGASNQPQHFGDGTRLSIL.